The 22 T cell receptor beta chains below were found in one sample sequenced in a study of identical twins. TCRdb passed the 5' RACE reads through MiXCR, listing each CDR3 protein once. The sample lists approximately 1.8 million distinct CDR3 sequences, roughly 35% occurring once. Sample: cord blood. The receptors were gathered from a newborn girl in good health.

J is TRBJ1-1 and V is TRBV25-1; D not resolved. V was pared by 4 bases and J by 11 bases, with 11 bases between. The CDR3 loop spans 11 amino acids. Germline-derived CDR1 and CDR2 are MGHDK and SYGVNS. As DNA, the CDR3 is TGTGCCAGCAGTGTTTCCACTTGGGCTTTCTTT. Amino acid sequence: CASSVSTWAFF.

This clonotype was seen a handful of times. The chain couples TRBV4-1 to TRBJ2-4; D unclear. Gene TRBJ2-7 matches the end of the DNA better, so the J call may be wrong. Per germline, CDR1 MGHRA and CDR2 YSYEKL. CDR3 length equals 14 residues. This chain's CDR3 is CASSQGRQVTEQYF. As DNA, the CDR3 is TGCGCCAGCAGCCAAGGGAGACAAGTAACCGAGCAGTACTTC.

The chain couples TRBV5-1 to TRBJ2-7, with no clear D. The germline gives CDR1 SGHRS, CDR2 YFSETQ. The CDR3 extends over 14 amino acids. Trimming stripped 2 bases from V and 1 base from J, with 10 bases between. The CDR3: CASSLLPESYEQYF. The CDR3 bases are TGCGCCAGCAGCTTACTACCGGAGTCCTACGAGCAGTACTTC.

This clonotype has only a few counts. The V and J genes are TRBV12-5 and TRBJ2-3; 7 bases line up with TRBD2. CDR1 is LGHNT, CDR2 FRNRAP, per germline. CDR3 length: 17 residues. V shed 2 bases, J shed 2 bases, and the junction held 10 bases outside the gene matches. The CDR3: CASGLRAGATPTDTQYF. Here the CDR3 DNA reads TGTGCTAGTGGTTTGAGGGCGGGAGCAACACCCACAGATACGCAGTATTTT.

This chain links TRBV6-1 with TRBJ1-4; D may be TRBD1 (5 bases). Germline values: CDR1 MNHNS, CDR2 SASEGT. The CDR3 is 17 residues long. V lost 2 bases and J 7 bases, leaving 20 bases between the germline ends. DNA for the CDR3: TGTGCCAGCAGTGAATTGCCCTCGGGACTAAGGGGTGAAAAACTGTTTTTT. It translates to CASSELPSGLRGEKLFF.

Points on this clonotype: A much larger clone sits a single nucleotide away, making a read error possible. The chain links TRBV18 to TRBJ2-5; D is undetermined. Germline loops: CDR1 KGHSH, CDR2 LQKENI. There are 12 residues in the CDR3. The CDR3: CVSSALRETQYF. The CDR3 DNA is TGTGTCAGCTCAGCTTTAAGGGAGACCCAGTACTTC.

This clonotype was recorded a few times. The chain links TRBV20-1 to TRBJ2-1; 10 bases match TRBD2. The CDR3 length is 16 residues. The ends lost 0 bases at V and 5 bases at J; junction bases unmatched: 7. CDR1 is DFQATT, CDR2 SNEGSKA, per germline (reference sequence). The CDR3 here is CSARDPLAGANNEQFF. The CDR3 bases are TGCAGTGCTAGAGATCCTCTAGCGGGGGCCAACAATGAGCAGTTCTTC.

This clonotype turned up a few times. The chain is built from TRBV20-1 and TRBJ2-4; the D is unclear. The J call may be wrong; the DNA end is better matched by TRBJ2-7. The CDR3 covers 18 residues. Germline CDR1 reads DFQATT; CDR2 reads SNEGSKA (reference sequence). The CDR3 sequence is CSARVGVGSPTLSYEQYF. CDR3 coding DNA: TGCAGTGCTAGAGTGGGCGTAGGGTCCCCCACTTTAAGCTACGAGCAGTACTTC.

This chain uses TRBV12-3 or TRBV12-4 with TRBJ2-7, with D tentatively TRBD2 (6 bases). The CDR3 runs 14 residues. Trimming cost V 3 bases and J 5 bases, with 14 bases left between them. CDR3 loop: CASSFGTPPDEQYF. DNA of the CDR3: TGTGCCAGCAGTTTTGGGACTCCCCCCGACGAGCAGTACTTC.

This clonotype was observed a handful of times. The chain's CDR3 is CATSDRDRGSINEQFF. Written as DNA, the CDR3 is TGTGCCACCAGTGATCGCGACAGGGGCTCAATCAATGAGCAGTTCTTC. The chain uses TRBV24-1 and TRBJ2-1, with TRBD1 matching over 8 bases. Germline CDR1 is KGHDR and CDR2 is SFDVKD. The ends lost 3 bases at V and 6 bases at J; junction bases unmatched: 9. The CDR3 runs 16 residues.

This clonotype was seen ten or more times. The genes are TRBV5-1 and TRBJ2-5, with 7 bases that match TRBD2. The CDR3 loop spans 15 amino acids. The germline V gene has CDR1 SGHRS and CDR2 YFSETQ. The junction had 5 bases not matched to a gene; V was cut back by 1 base and J by 2 bases. CDR3 sequence reads: CASSLSGLTQETQYF. CDR3 bases: TGCGCCAGCAGCTTGTCGGGACTAACACAAGAGACCCAGTACTTC.

This chain joins TRBV10-3 and TRBJ2-5; weak D call: TRBD1 (6 bases). Germline CDR1 reads ENHRY; CDR2 reads SYGVKD. V lost 9 bases to trimming and J lost 5 bases, with 16 bases between them. The length of the CDR3 is 13 residues. The CDR3 protein is CAISPQGGETQYF. Written as DNA, the CDR3 is TGTGCCATTTCCCCACAGGGCGGGGAGACCCAGTACTTC.

The J gene is TRBJ1-1, the V gene TRBV3-1; the D is unclear. Germline CDR1 is LGHDT and CDR2 is YNNKEL (reference sequence). CDR3 length: 16 amino acids. V was trimmed by 4 bases and J by 4 bases, leaving 19 bases between them. The CDR3 reads CASSPRTAALSTEAFF. The CDR3 coding sequence is TGTGCCAGCAGCCCCCGGACGGCCGCCCTTAGCACTGAAGCTTTCTTT.

The CDR3 loop reads CSATSRDSQYF. CDR3 DNA: TGCAGCGCGACTAGTCGGGATTCGCAGTATTTT. J is TRBJ2-3 and V is TRBV20-1, with a weak D call TRBD2 (6 bases). The CDR3 is made up of 11 amino acids. Germline CDR1 reads DFQATT; CDR2 reads SNEGSKA (reference sequence).

The chain joins TRBV5-1 to TRBJ2-5, with 10 positions matching TRBD1. V lost 5 bases, J lost 5 bases, and 6 bases stayed unmatched. The V gene's germline CDR1 is SGHRS and CDR2 YFSETQ. The CDR3 loop spans 14 amino acids. CDR3 DNA sequence: TGCGCCAGCAGGTCCGGGGGACAGGGGGAGACCCAGTACTTC. Amino acids: CASRSGGQGETQYF.

This clonotype was observed many times. The gene calls are TRBV9 and TRBJ2-7; D is possibly TRBD1 (7 bases). V dropped 4 bases and J dropped 4 bases, with 18 bases sitting between them. Germline CDR1 SGDLS, CDR2 YYNGEE. The CDR3 covers 15 residues. The CDR3 sequence: CASSPTGDSMYEQYF. The CDR3 DNA is TGTGCCAGCAGCCCCACGGGGGACAGCATGTACGAGCAGTACTTC.

V gene TRBV6-1 combines with J gene TRBJ2-1, with 10 bases fitting TRBD2. Trimming at V came to 2 bases and at J to 11 bases, leaving 9 bases not matched to a gene. CDR3 length: 15 amino acids. Germline CDR1 and CDR2: MNHNS and SASEGT. Here the CDR3 reads CASSESGLAGAKQFF. CDR3 DNA: TGTGCCAGCAGTGAATCGGGTCTAGCGGGAGCCAAGCAGTTCTTC.

This clonotype has only a few counts. V gene TRBV10-3 combines with J gene TRBJ2-1; 10 bases line up with TRBD1. The CDR3 runs 14 residues. V shed 7 bases, J shed 6 bases, and the junction held 6 bases outside the gene matches. Germline lookup yields CDR1 ENHRY and CDR2 SYGVKD. The CDR3 DNA reads TGTGCCATCATGGGACAGGGGAGGGGCAATGAGCAGTTCTTC. Translated, it gives CAIMGQGRGNEQFF.

V usage is TRBV4-2 and J usage is TRBJ2-1; D is unclear. Trimming removed 4 bases at V and 0 bases at J, with 10 bases between. Germline loops: CDR1 LGHNA, CDR2 YNFKEQ. CDR3 length: 15 amino acids. CDR3 amino acids: CASSPETFSYNEQFF. The CDR3 DNA is TGTGCCAGCAGCCCCGAAACCTTCTCCTACAATGAGCAGTTCTTC.

This chain connects TRBV24-1 to TRBJ2-2, with 8 nucleotides matching TRBD2. The CDR3 is 12 residues long. J gave up 8 bases and V 12 bases, and 7 bases lay outside the gene matches. Germline-derived CDR1 and CDR2 are KGHDR and SFDVKD. CDR3 nucleotides: TGTGCCTCACACTTAGCGGGAGGGGAGCTGTTTTTT. Its protein is CASHLAGGELFF.

The chain is built from TRBV6-5 and TRBJ1-2; 10 nucleotides match TRBD1. Germline values: CDR1 MNHEY, CDR2 SVGAGI. J lost 5 bases, V lost 4 bases, and 4 bases had no gene match. The CDR3 spans 14 residues. The CDR3 region has the DNA TGTGCCAGCAGTTCCTGGGACAGGGGATATGGCTACACCTTC. Its translation: CASSSWDRGYGYTF.

The chain links TRBV6-5 to TRBJ2-7; D may be TRBD2 (6 bases). Germline V gene sequence: CDR1 MNHEY, CDR2 SVGAGI. The CDR3 runs 15 residues. The ends were cut back, 8 bases at V and 3 bases at J, with 20 bases in the middle. In nucleotides, the CDR3 is TGTGCCAGCGGCTACCCCCGGGACTCGCACTACGAGCAGTACTTC. This gives the protein CASGYPRDSHYEQYF.